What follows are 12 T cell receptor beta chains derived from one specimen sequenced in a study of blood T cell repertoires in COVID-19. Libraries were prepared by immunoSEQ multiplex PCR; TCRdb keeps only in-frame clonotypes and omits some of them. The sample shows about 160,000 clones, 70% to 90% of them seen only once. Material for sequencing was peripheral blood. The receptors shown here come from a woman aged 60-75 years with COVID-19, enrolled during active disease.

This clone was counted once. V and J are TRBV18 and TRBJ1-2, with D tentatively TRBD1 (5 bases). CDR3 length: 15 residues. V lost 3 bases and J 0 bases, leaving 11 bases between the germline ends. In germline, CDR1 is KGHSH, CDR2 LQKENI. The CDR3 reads CASSPGALANYGYTF. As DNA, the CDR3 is TGTGCCAGCTCACCTGGGGCGTTAGCTAACTATGGCTACACCTTC.

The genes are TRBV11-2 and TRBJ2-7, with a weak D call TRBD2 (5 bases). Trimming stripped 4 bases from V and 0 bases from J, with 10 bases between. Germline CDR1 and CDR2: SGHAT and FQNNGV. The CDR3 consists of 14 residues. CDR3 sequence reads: CASSSERVSYEQYF. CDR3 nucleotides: TGTGCCAGCAGCTCAGAGAGGGTCTCCTACGAGCAGTACTTC.

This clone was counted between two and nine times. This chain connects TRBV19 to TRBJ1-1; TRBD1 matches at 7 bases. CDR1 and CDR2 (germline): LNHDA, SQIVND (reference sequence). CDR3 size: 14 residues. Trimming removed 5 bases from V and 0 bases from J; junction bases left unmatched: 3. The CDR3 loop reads CASSFQGVNTEAFF. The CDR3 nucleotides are TGTGCCAGTAGTTTTCAGGGGGTGAACACTGAAGCTTTCTTT.

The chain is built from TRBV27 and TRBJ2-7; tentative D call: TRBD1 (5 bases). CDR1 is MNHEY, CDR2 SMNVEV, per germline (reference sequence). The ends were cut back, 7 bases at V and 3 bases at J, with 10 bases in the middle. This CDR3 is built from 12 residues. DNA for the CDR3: TGTGCCAGCATGAATAGGGGCTACGAGCAGTACTTC. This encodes CASMNRGYEQYF.

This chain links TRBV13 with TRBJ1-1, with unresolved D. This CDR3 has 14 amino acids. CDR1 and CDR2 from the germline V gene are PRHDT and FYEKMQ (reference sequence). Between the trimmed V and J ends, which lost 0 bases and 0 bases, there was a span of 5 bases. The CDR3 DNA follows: TGTGCCAGCAGCTTAGGACGGTTGAACACTGAAGCTTTCTTT. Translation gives CASSLGRLNTEAFF.

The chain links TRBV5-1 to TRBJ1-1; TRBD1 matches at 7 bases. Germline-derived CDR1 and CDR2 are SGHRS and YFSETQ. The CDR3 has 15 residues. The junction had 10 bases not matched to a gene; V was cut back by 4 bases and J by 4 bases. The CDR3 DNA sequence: TGCGCCAGCAGCCCCACCCCGACAGGGTCCACTGAAGCTTTCTTT. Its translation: CASSPTPTGSTEAFF.

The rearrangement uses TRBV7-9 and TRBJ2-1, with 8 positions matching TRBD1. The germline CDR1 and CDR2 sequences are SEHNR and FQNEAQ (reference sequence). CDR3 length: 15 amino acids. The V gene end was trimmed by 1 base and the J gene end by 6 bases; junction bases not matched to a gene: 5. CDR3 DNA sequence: TGTGCCAGCAGCTTAGTGACAGGGGTTGGCAATGAGCAGTTCTTC. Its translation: CASSLVTGVGNEQFF.

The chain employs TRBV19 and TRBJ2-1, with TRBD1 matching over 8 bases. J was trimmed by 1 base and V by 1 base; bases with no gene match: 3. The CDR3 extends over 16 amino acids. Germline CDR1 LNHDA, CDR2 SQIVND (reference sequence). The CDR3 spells CASSIGRTGSYNEQFF. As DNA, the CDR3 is TGTGCCAGTAGTATAGGTCGGACAGGGTCCTACAATGAGCAGTTCTTC.

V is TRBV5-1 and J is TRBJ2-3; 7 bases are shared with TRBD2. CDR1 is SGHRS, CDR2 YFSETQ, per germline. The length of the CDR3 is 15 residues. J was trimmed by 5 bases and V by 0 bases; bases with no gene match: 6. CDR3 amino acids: CASSLVQPGGDTQYF. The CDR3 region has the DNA TGCGCCAGCAGCTTGGTGCAGCCGGGGGGAGATACGCAGTATTTT. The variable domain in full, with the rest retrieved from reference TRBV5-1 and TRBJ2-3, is KAGVTQTPRYLIKTRGQQVTLSCSPISGHRSVSWYQQTPGQGLQFLFEYFSETQRNKGNFPGRFSGRQFSNSRSEMNVSTLELGDSALYLCASSLVQPGGDTQYFGPGTRLTVL.

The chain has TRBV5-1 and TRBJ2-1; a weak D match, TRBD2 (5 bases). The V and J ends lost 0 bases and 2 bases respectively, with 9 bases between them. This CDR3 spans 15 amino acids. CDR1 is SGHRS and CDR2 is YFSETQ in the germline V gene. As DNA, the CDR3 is TGCGCCAGCAGCTTGGTTCAGGAGGCCTACAATGAGCAGTTCTTC. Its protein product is CASSLVQEAYNEQFF.

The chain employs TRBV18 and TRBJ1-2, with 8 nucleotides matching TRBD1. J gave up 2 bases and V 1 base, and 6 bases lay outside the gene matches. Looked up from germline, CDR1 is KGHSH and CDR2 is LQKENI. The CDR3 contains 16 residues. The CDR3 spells CASSPRNGQGNYGYTF. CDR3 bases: TGTGCCAGCTCACCACGGAATGGACAGGGAAACTATGGCTACACCTTC. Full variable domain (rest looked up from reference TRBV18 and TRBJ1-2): NAGVMQNPRHLVRRRGQEARLRCSPMKGHSHVYWYRQLPEEGLKFMVYLQKENIIDESGMPKERFSAEFPKEGPSILRIQQVVRGDSAAYFCASSPRNGQGNYGYTFGSGTRLTVV.

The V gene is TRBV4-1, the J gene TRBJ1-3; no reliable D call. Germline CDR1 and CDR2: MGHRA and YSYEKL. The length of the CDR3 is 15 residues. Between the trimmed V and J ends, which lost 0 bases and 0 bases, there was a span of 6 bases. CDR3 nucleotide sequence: TGCGCCAGCAGCCAAGATCCCAACTCTGGAAACACCATATATTTT. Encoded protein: CASSQDPNSGNTIYF.